These 9 T cell receptor beta chains came from one sample sequenced in a study of T-cell reconstitution after alpha-beta-depleted transplantation in children. A library of TCRbeta sequences, prepared with unique molecular identifiers, was generated. One entry per CDR3 protein, called by TCRdb with MiXCR from the PCR reads. The table lists a few hundred thousand distinct CDR3 sequences, about 12% of them singletons, with 4.5% to 6% in the top ten. The sequencing used PBMCs from the stem cell graft donor, collected from the stem cell graft. These receptors were obtained from a human donor who donated a stem cell graft to a child with combined immunodeficiency.

This clonotype was seen a few times. The DNA for the CDR3 is TGCAGTGCTAGAGGGACCAGAGCTAACACTGAAGCTTTCTTT. Translated, it gives CSARGTRANTEAFF. This rearrangement joins TRBV20-1 to TRBJ1-1; D gene ambiguous. Germline assignment: CDR1 DFQATT and CDR2 SNEGSKA (reference sequence). The CDR3 contains 14 residues. Trimming removed 1 base from V and 2 bases from J, with 11 bases in between.

This clonotype was seen at least ten times. The genes are TRBV29-1 and TRBJ2-7; tentative D call: TRBD1 (6 bases). V was shortened by 6 bases and J by 3 bases, with 9 bases between the two germline ends. The length of the CDR3 is 11 residues. Germline lookup yields CDR1 SQVTM and CDR2 ANQGSEA. CDR3 in DNA: TGCAGCGTGGGACAAAACTACGAGCAGTACTTC. Encoded protein: CSVGQNYEQYF.

This clonotype was counted between two and nine times. The rearrangement uses TRBV18 and TRBJ2-7; D is undetermined. The CDR3 has 15 amino acids. The ends were cut back, 0 bases at V and 0 bases at J, with 9 bases in the middle. Germline-derived CDR1 and CDR2 are KGHSH and LQKENI. In DNA, the CDR3 is TGTGCCAGCTCACCACCTGGCAGACACTCCTACGAGCAGTACTTC. It encodes CASSPPGRHSYEQYF.

This clonotype was observed many times. The CDR3 nucleotides are TGTGCCAGCAGCTCTGACCCTTCCTACAATGAGCAGTTCTTC. Translating gives CASSSDPSYNEQFF. The chain couples TRBV14 to TRBJ2-1; D is ambiguous. V was pared by 5 bases and J by 1 base, with 9 bases between. This CDR3 spans 14 amino acids. The germline CDR1 and CDR2 sequences are SGHDN and FVKESK.

Only a few counts were recorded for this clonotype. The chain carries TRBV20-1 and TRBJ2-1; 7 positions agree with TRBD1. V lost 6 bases, J lost 2 bases, and 10 bases stayed unmatched. The CDR3 length is 15 residues. The germline V gene encodes CDR1 DFQATT and CDR2 SNEGSKA (reference sequence). Here the CDR3 reads CSATLDRIAYNEQFF. As DNA, the CDR3 is TGCAGTGCAACCCTGGACAGGATTGCCTACAATGAGCAGTTCTTC.

The rearrangement links TRBV7-2 to TRBJ2-7, with a possible D match to TRBD2 (6 bases). Trimming cost V 5 bases and J 6 bases, with 17 bases left between them. The CDR3 runs 14 residues. Germline V CDR1 and CDR2: SGHTA, FQGNSA. The CDR3 loop is CASSDTGLSTEQYF. The DNA for the CDR3 is TGTGCCAGCAGCGACACGGGACTCTCCACCGAGCAGTACTTC.

This clonotype was seen many times. J is TRBJ2-1 and V is TRBV12-3 or TRBV12-4; D call uncertain. CDR3 length: 13 amino acids. V shed 5 bases and J shed 7 bases, with 12 bases lying between them. For the CDR3, the DNA is TGTGCCAGCAGTGCCTGGATGGTTAATGAGCAGTTCTTC. Its protein product is CASSAWMVNEQFF.

V is TRBV11-2 and J is TRBJ2-3; D is perhaps TRBD2 (6 bases). The germline V and J ends were trimmed by 5 bases and 3 bases, with 18 bases remaining between them. Germline V gene sequence: CDR1 SGHAT, CDR2 FQNNGV. This CDR3 is built from 16 residues. The CDR3 reads CASSAQGRRGTDTQYF. The CDR3 nucleotides read TGTGCCAGCAGCGCTCAGGGACGGAGGGGAACAGATACGCAGTATTTT.

This clonotype was detected only a few times. The chain links TRBV7-6 to TRBJ2-7; TRBD2 matches 8 bases. Trimming took 5 bases from V and 6 from J; bases not matched to a gene: 6. The CDR3 is made up of 13 amino acids. Germline values: CDR1 SGHVS, CDR2 FNYEAQ. CDR3 sequence: CASSPGGGGEQYF. Written as DNA, the CDR3 is TGTGCCAGCAGCCCCGGGGGGGGAGGCGAGCAGTACTTC.